This TCR beta chain was identified during a study of T cells after yellow fever vaccination. Overall study context: SMART-Seq v4 Ultra Low Input handled preparation of low-cell-number fractions. Whole-study findings and limits: Contaminating bulk clonotypes could be abundant in FACS-sorted repertoires. A faster peak, day 5 versus 15, was reached by the weaker secondary response.

Deletions cut 8 bases from V and 6 bases from J, with 21 bases between. The CDR3 has 15 residues. Per germline, CDR1 LGHDT and CDR2 YNNKEL (reference sequence). Conversion of TCR transcripts into cDNA relied on 5'RACE template switching, which added a universal primer site and UMIs. TCRdb called the 5' RACE reads again in MiXCR, with one record for every CDR3 protein. The table includes a few hundred thousand distinct CDR3 sequences, approximately 3% detected once. As regards this clonotype: Its antigen is unknown.

The material was CD4+ T cells sorted from PBMCs, obtained 10 days after the yellow fever booster vaccination. The receptor was isolated from a man aged 18 to 30 who received the YFV17D yellow fever vaccine. The chain recombines TRBV3-1 with TRBJ2-3; D perhaps matches TRBD1 (6 bases). CDR3 coding DNA: TGTGCCAGCCGAGGACTTGGGGGCCAGTGGGATACGCAGTATTTT. The encoded protein is CASRGLGGQWDTQYF.